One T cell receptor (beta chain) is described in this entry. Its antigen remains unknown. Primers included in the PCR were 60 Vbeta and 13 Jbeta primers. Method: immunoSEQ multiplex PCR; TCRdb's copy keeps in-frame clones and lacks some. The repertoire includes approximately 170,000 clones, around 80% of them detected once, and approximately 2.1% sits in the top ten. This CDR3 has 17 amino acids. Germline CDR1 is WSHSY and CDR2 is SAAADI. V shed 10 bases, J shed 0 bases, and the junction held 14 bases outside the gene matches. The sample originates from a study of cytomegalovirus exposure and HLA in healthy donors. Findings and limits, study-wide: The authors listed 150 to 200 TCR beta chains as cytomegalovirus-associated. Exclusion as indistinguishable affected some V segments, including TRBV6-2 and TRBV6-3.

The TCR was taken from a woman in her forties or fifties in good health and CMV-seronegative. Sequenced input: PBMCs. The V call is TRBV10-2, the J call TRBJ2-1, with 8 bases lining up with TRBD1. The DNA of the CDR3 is TGCGCCACCCTCCGTCGACAGGGGTTCAGCTCCTACAATGAGCAGTTCTTC. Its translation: CATLRRQGFSSYNEQFF.